This T cell receptor beta chain was obtained from a study of metastatic and nonmetastatic thyroid tumors (dated by TCRdb to about 2020). Regarding the study in general: The researchers compared repertoires between peripheral blood samples and tumor or nodule tissue samples from patients with malignant or benign thyroid disease.

The library was made by PCR. The data were produced on an Illumina HiSeq 4000. The TCR beta-chain CDR3 region of each patient was profiled by high-throughput sequencing. As for the original processing: The researchers built a classifier to tell apart papillary thyroid cancer patients with distant metastasis, based on CDR3 differences among clinicopathological groups. The Shannon index was used to assess repertoire diversity, and the Morisita-Horn index was used to assess tumor-blood repertoire similarity. The public reads were run again by TCRdb, first through fastp at Q25 and then through MiXCR, and only productive beta chains were kept. For this entry, the V and J calls and clone size follow TCRdb and not the study's own pipeline. Across this sample there are about 16,000 clones, with around 23% seen only once. The ten largest clones represent 15% of the sample. Concerning this clone itself: Its specific antigen is unknown. There are no base qualities to consult, and no much larger clone falls within one base.

Paper-wide results and their limitations: In both blood and tumor samples, malignant tumors were reported to have significantly higher TCR beta diversity than benign nodules.

Trimming leaves V shorter by 5 bases and J shorter by 4 bases, with the junction holding 8 bases beyond the gene matches. According to the germline V gene, CDR1 reads SGHVS and CDR2 reads FNYEAQ. Measured from the cysteine to the phenylalanine, the CDR3 is 18 residues long. Only CDR3 DNA remains: 54 bases, in frame from the first base. Before undergoing thyroid surgery, none of the patients had been given any kind of treatment. Using T-cell receptor beta sequencing, the study looked back at clinical samples from patients collected from the early 2010s to the late 2010s. Sequenced: adjacent normal tissue. The sequence came from a female donor with papillary thyroid cancer or a benign thyroid nodule (not recorded which). Some clones in this sample may be carry-over from other donors' samples. In this chain, TRBV7-6 is recombined with TRBJ2-1; TRBD2 agrees with 16 junctional bases. The CDR3 region: CASSHGTSGRAGYNEQFF. The bases are TGTGCCAGCAGCCACGGGACTAGCGGGAGGGCGGGGTACAATGAGCAGTTCTTC.